The 15 T cell receptor beta chains below come from one sample, sequenced in a study of cytomegalovirus exposure and HLA in healthy donors. 13 Jbeta primers and 60 Vbeta primers were used for the PCR. Profiled with immunoSEQ multiplex PCR; TCRdb holds only in-frame clones, not every one. Altogether more than 100,000 clones are present, about three quarters being singletons, with the ten largest covering 1.5%. What was sequenced was PBMCs. These receptors were collected from a woman younger than 30 in good health and CMV-seronegative.

The J gene is TRBJ1-4, the V gene TRBV7-9; TRBD1 aligns across 7 bases. Germline trimming cut 3 bases from V and 8 bases from J; bases unmatched to any gene: 9. The CDR3 loop spans 15 amino acids. Germline V gene lookup returns CDR1 SEHNR and CDR2 FQNEAQ (reference sequence). DNA for the CDR3: TGTGCCAGCAGCTTCAGCGACAGGGTCACCGAAAAACTGTTTTTT. Its protein is CASSFSDRVTEKLFF. Complete variable domain (other parts from reference TRBV7-9 and TRBJ1-4): DTGVSQNPRHKITKRGQNVTFRCDPISEHNRLYWYRQTLGQGPEFLTYFQNEAQLEKSRLLSDRFSAERPKGSFSTLEIQRTEQGDSAMYLCASSFSDRVTEKLFFGSGTQLSVL.

The chain carries TRBV6-1 and TRBJ1-3, with TRBD1 identical over 8 bases. V was pared by 6 bases and J by 4 bases, with 5 bases of the junction left unmatched. Looked up from germline, CDR1 is MNHNS and CDR2 is SASEGT. The CDR3 has 14 amino acids. The CDR3 loop is CASRRQGLGNTIYF. CDR3 coding DNA: TGTGCCAGCAGGAGACAGGGGCTGGGAAACACCATATATTTT.

The rearrangement links TRBV30 to TRBJ1-1; 9 bases map to TRBD1. V trimming: 3 bases; J trimming: 7 bases; junction bases outside the gene matches: 9. The CDR3 is made up of 14 amino acids. Germline CDR1 reads GTSNPN; CDR2 reads SVGIG (reference sequence). The chain's CDR3 is CAWRGGTGTREAFF. In DNA form, the CDR3 reads TGTGCCTGGAGGGGAGGGACAGGGACTCGTGAAGCTTTCTTT.

This clone was counted a few times. The chain employs TRBV18 and TRBJ1-2, with D possibly being TRBD1 (5 bases). This CDR3 has 18 residues. V lost 1 base and J lost 4, with 22 bases in between. Per the germline V gene, CDR1 is KGHSH and CDR2 is LQKENI. The chain's CDR3 is CASSPRANPPGVGYGYTF. The CDR3 DNA follows: TGTGCCAGCTCACCACGGGCGAACCCGCCGGGGGTAGGCTATGGCTACACCTTC.

The chain links TRBV2 to TRBJ1-1; D not resolved. V lost 5 bases, J lost 0 bases, and 7 bases lay in between. CDR1 and CDR2 from the germline V gene are SNHLY and FYNNEI. The CDR3 is made up of 13 amino acids. CDR3 coding DNA: TGTGCCAGCAGTTTATCGTTGAACACTGAAGCTTTCTTT. Its protein product is CASSLSLNTEAFF.

The chain employs TRBV5-1 and TRBJ1-4, with D maybe TRBD1 (6 bases). Germline V gene lookup returns CDR1 SGHRS and CDR2 YFSETQ. The CDR3 loop spans 16 amino acids. Trimming removed 3 bases from V and 0 bases from J, with 12 bases in between. CDR3 in DNA: TGCGCCAGCAGCTCCGGACAGCTAGCAACTAATGAAAAACTGTTTTTT. Translating it yields CASSSGQLATNEKLFF.

V gene TRBV4-1 combines with J gene TRBJ1-4; D might be TRBD1 (5 bases). V was cut by 2 bases and J by 0 bases, with 25 bases left in between. The germline V gene has CDR1 MGHRA and CDR2 YSYEKL. This CDR3 region has 21 residues. The CDR3 protein is CASSQKGLNLKQAPTNEKLFF. The DNA of the CDR3 is TGCGCCAGCAGCCAAAAAGGGCTTAATTTAAAACAGGCCCCAACTAATGAAAAACTGTTTTTT.

DNA of the CDR3: TGTGCCATTCGGCAGGGAGGAGGAGATACGCAGTATTTT. It codes for CAIRQGGGDTQYF. This chain uses TRBV6-6 with TRBJ2-3, with D possibly TRBD2 on 6 matching bases. The V gene lost 10 bases and the J gene lost 5 bases, with 16 bases spanning the gap. CDR1 is MNHNY, CDR2 SVGAGI, per germline (reference sequence). The CDR3 spans 13 residues.

This chain links TRBV18 with TRBJ2-1, with TRBD1 identical over 7 bases. The V gene's germline CDR1 is KGHSH and CDR2 LQKENI. The CDR3 loop spans 16 amino acids. After removal of 6 bases from V and 1 base from J, the junction contained 9 bases not matched to a gene. The CDR3 spells CASSRDRIGSYNEQFF. For the CDR3, the DNA is TGTGCCAGCTCTCGGGACAGAATCGGTTCCTACAATGAGCAGTTCTTC.

V gene TRBV29-1 combines with J gene TRBJ1-4; D not certain. The germline V gene has CDR1 SQVTM and CDR2 ANQGSEA. Trimming removed 7 bases at V and 3 bases at J, with 12 bases between. The length of the CDR3 is 13 residues. CDR3 loop: CSALFGANEKLFF. The DNA for the CDR3 is TGCAGCGCGCTTTTTGGAGCTAATGAAAAACTGTTTTTT.

This sequence joins TRBV6-5 and TRBJ1-4, with 7 bases fitting TRBD1. The CDR3 covers 13 residues. The V gene's germline CDR1 is MNHEY and CDR2 SVGAGI. V shed 6 bases, J shed 5 bases, and the junction held 3 bases outside the gene matches. The CDR3, as DNA: TGTGCCAGCAGACCAGGGGGGAATGAAAAACTGTTTTTT. Translated: CASRPGGNEKLFF.

The chain uses TRBV12-5 and TRBJ2-7, with 7 bases aligning to TRBD2. The CDR3 is 20 amino acids. V gave up 4 bases and J gave up 5 bases; unmatched junction bases: 26. The germline gives CDR1 LGHNT, CDR2 FRNRAP. The CDR3 coding sequence is TGTGCTAGTGGTTCGATACACCCCTCCTTACTAGCGACCGAGGGGCACGAGCAGTACTTC. Translating it yields CASGSIHPSLLATEGHEQYF.

The chain recombines TRBV27 with TRBJ2-7, with TRBD2 as a possible D gene (5 bases). Germline CDR1 and CDR2: MNHEY and SMNVEV (reference sequence). The V gene lost 2 bases and the J gene lost 5 bases, with 25 bases spanning the gap. The CDR3 contains 18 residues. The CDR3 sequence is CASSLAGRLATLKDEQYF. The DNA for the CDR3 is TGTGCCAGCAGTTTAGCCGGTCGGCTAGCTACACTCAAAGACGAGCAGTACTTC.

This chain uses TRBV5-4 with TRBJ2-7; D is unresolved. The ends were cut back, 2 bases at V and 0 bases at J, with 9 bases in the middle. The CDR3 is 14 amino acids. The germline V gene encodes CDR1 SGHNT and CDR2 YYREEE (reference sequence). CDR3 protein: CASSLFGYSYEQYF. The CDR3 nucleotides are TGTGCCAGCAGCTTATTCGGGTACTCCTACGAGCAGTACTTC.

The J gene is TRBJ2-5, the V gene TRBV12-5; TRBD2 might be the D (5 bases). V shed 0 bases and J shed 5 bases, with 19 bases lying between them. The CDR3 covers 17 residues. The germline V gene has CDR1 LGHNT and CDR2 FRNRAP. CDR3 protein: CASGLVLGSLKQETQYF. CDR3 sequence (DNA): TGTGCTAGTGGTTTGGTACTAGGCAGCCTAAAGCAGGAGACCCAGTACTTC.